These 5 T cell receptor beta chains share one sample of origin, sequenced in a study of technical replicates of blood from a handful of donors listed by TCRdb under 2017. To prepare the library, the immunoSEQ multiplex PCR assay was applied. The source is immuneACCESS, and TCRdb retained only in-frame sequences with V and J called. Part of the clones is not carried over; for the studies checked, unresolved V genes explain less than half of this, and the remainder is unexplained. The sample table records just under 60,000 clones; around 92% of these occur just once. About 3.9% of the sample comes from the top ten. Source material: PBMCs. The receptors here all came from a human donor in good health. Some clones in this sample may be carry-over from other donors' samples.

V is TRBV30 and J is TRBJ2-1; 11 bases map to TRBD2. Germline V gives CDR1 GTSNPN, CDR2 SVGIG (reference sequence). V lost 5 bases to trimming and J lost 7 bases; unmatched junction nucleotides: 7. CDR3 length: 14 amino acids. DNA for the CDR3: TGTGCCTGGGGGGGAACTAGCGGGAGTAATGAGCAGTTCTTC. Its protein is CAWGGTSGSNEQFF. Supplemented by reference TRBV30 and TRBJ2-1, the full variable domain reads SQTIHQWPATLVQPVGSPLSLECTVEGTSNPNLYWYRQAAGRGLQLLFYSVGIGQISSEVPQNLSASRPQDRQFILSSKKLLLSDSGFYLCAWGGTSGSNEQFFGPGTRLTVL.

The chain employs TRBV5-6 and TRBJ1-2, with no clear D. The CDR3 is made up of 15 amino acids. Germline lookup yields CDR1 SGHDT and CDR2 YYEEEE. Trimming left V 4 bases short and J 4 bases short, with 17 bases between. The CDR3 nucleotides are TGTGCCAGCAGCATAAGAGACCGAGCGTCCTATGGCTACACCTTC. Translated: CASSIRDRASYGYTF.

This chain joins TRBV28 and TRBJ1-4; tentative D call: TRBD1 (6 bases). V dropped 5 bases and J dropped 0 bases, with 13 bases sitting between them. The CDR3 sequence is 16 residues long. In germline, CDR1 is MDHEN, CDR2 SYDVKM. DNA of the CDR3: TGTGCCAGCAGTGCGACAGGCTCAGCAACTAATGAAAAACTGTTTTTT. This gives the protein CASSATGSATNEKLFF.

This chain uses TRBV7-2 with TRBJ2-5, with D tentatively TRBD2 (5 bases). Trimming shortened V by 2 bases and J by 2 bases, and 12 bases separated the two germline ends. Germline-derived CDR1 and CDR2 are SGHTA and FQGNSA. This CDR3 comprises 15 residues. Here the CDR3 reads CASSLMTNTQETQYF. Written as DNA, the CDR3 is TGTGCCAGCAGCTTAATGACTAACACTCAAGAGACCCAGTACTTC.

V and J are TRBV2 and TRBJ1-1; 7 positions agree with TRBD1. This CDR3 region has 14 residues. V lost 6 bases, J lost 0 bases, and 4 bases stayed unmatched. Germline V gene lookup returns CDR1 SNHLY and CDR2 FYNNEI. The CDR3 reads CASSRQGMNTEAFF. As DNA, the CDR3 is TGTGCCAGCAGCCGACAGGGTATGAACACTGAAGCTTTCTTT.